Ten or more counts support the clone carrying this T cell receptor beta chain. Its target is not known. The source of the sample is a study of identical twins. General study findings and limits: It was possible that invariant MAIT and iNKT cells partly confounded the zero-insertion analyses.

TCRdb reprocessed the 5' RACE reads with MiXCR, giving one entry per CDR3 protein. The sample lists roughly 290,000 distinct CDR3 sequences, roughly 9% occurring once. This CDR3 is built from 18 residues. After removal of 3 bases from V and 5 bases from J, the junction contained 16 bases not matched to a gene. Germline V CDR1 and CDR2: SQVTM, ANQGSEA. This sample was shared with a second study, whose subject was yellow fever vaccine responses in identical twins.

Sequenced: CD8+ T cells sorted from blood. The chain carries TRBV29-1 and TRBJ2-3; 11 nucleotides line up with TRBD1. This TCR was sampled from a woman between 18 and 30 years old in good health. CDR3 sequence reads: CSVDHDRTGGPAEDTQYF. In nucleotides, the CDR3 is TGCAGCGTTGATCATGATAGGACAGGGGGCCCAGCGGAAGATACGCAGTATTTT.